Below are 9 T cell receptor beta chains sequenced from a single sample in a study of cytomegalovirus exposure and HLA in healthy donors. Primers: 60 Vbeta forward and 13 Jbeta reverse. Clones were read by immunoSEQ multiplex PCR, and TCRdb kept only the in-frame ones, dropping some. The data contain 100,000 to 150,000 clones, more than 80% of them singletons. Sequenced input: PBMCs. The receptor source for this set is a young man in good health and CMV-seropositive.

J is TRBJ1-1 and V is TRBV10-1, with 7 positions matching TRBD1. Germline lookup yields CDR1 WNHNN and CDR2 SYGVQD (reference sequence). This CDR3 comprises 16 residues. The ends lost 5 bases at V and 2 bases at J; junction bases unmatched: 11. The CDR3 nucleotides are TGCGCCAGCAGTACCGGGACAGACTATCTAAACACTGAAGCTTTCTTT. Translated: CASSTGTDYLNTEAFF.

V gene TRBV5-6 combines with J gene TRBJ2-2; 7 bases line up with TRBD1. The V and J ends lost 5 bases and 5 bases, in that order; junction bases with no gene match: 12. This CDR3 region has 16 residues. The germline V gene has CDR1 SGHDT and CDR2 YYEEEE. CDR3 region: CASSQYHNRGTGELFF. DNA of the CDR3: TGTGCCAGCAGTCAATACCACAACAGGGGTACCGGGGAGCTGTTTTTT.

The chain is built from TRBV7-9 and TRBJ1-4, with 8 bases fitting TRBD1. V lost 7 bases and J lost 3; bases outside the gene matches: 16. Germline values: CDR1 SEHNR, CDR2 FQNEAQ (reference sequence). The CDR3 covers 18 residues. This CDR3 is CASTLLLSAQGANEKLFF. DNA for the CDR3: TGTGCCAGCACGTTATTACTCTCTGCACAGGGGGCTAATGAAAAACTGTTTTTT.

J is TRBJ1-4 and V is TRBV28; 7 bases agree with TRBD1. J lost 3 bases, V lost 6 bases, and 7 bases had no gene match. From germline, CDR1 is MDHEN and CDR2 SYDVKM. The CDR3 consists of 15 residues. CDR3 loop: CASSDMRGPNEKLFF. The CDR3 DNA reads TGTGCCAGCAGCGATATGAGGGGGCCTAATGAAAAACTGTTTTTT. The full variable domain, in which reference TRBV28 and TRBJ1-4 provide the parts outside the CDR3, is DVKVTQSSRYLVKRTGEKVFLECVQDMDHENMFWYRQDPGLGLRLIYFSYDVKMKEKGDIPEGYSVSREKKERFSLILESASTNQTSMYLCASSDMRGPNEKLFFGSGTQLSVL.

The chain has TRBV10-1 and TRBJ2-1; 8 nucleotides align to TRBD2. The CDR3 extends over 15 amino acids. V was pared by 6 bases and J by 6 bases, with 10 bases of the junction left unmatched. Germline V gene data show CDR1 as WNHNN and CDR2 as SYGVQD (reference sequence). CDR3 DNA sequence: TGCGCCAGCAGCCCCCCGGGACTAGAGCTCAATGAGCAGTTCTTC. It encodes CASSPPGLELNEQFF.

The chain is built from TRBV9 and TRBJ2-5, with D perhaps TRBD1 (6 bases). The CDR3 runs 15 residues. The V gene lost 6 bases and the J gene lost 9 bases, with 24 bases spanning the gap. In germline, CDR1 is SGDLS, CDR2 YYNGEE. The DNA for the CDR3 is TGTGCCAGCACGCGCTCCGGGACACCCTATGGGCCCCAGTACTTC. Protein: CASTRSGTPYGPQYF. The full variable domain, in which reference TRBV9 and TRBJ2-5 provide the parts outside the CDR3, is DSGVTQTPKHLITATGQRVTLRCSPRSGDLSVYWYQQSLDQGLQFLIQYYNGEERAKGNILERFSAQQFPDLHSELNLSSLELGDSALYFCASTRSGTPYGPQYFGPGTRLLVL.

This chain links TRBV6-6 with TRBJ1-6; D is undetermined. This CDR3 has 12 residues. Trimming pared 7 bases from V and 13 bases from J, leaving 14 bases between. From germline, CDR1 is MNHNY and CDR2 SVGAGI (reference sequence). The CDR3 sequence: CASNSRPWPLHF. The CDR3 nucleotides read TGTGCCAGCAACAGTCGTCCCTGGCCCCTCCACTTT.

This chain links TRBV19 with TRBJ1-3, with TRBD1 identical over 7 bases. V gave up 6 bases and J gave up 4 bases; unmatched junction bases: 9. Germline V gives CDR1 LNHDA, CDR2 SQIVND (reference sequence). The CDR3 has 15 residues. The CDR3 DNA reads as TGTGCCAGTAGGCGTCGGGACAGCAAGGGAAACACCATATATTTT. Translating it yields CASRRRDSKGNTIYF.

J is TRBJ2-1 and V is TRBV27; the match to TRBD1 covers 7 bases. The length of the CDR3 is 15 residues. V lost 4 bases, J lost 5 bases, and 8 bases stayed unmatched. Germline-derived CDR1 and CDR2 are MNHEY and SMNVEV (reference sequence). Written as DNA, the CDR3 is TGTGCCAGCAGTTCAGGGGTGACAGGGAACAATGAGCAGTTCTTC. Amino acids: CASSSGVTGNNEQFF.